A single sample is the source of the 32 T cell receptor beta chains below, sequenced in a study of control samples from healthy donors and cancer patients. Repertoires were generated with immunoSEQ multiplex PCR, while TCRdb's copy carries only in-frame clones and drops some. Of approximately 190,000 clones in the sample, about nine tenths were seen once. Input material: blood. The source is a man aged 25 to 45 in good health.

The chain employs TRBV6-5 and TRBJ2-7; D is perhaps TRBD1 (6 bases). The CDR3 sequence is 14 residues long. V was cut by 6 bases and J by 2 bases, with 14 bases left in between. Germline lookup yields CDR1 MNHEY and CDR2 SVGAGI. CDR3 amino acids: CASRDSQRTYEQYF. As DNA, the CDR3 is TGTGCCAGCAGGGACAGCCAAAGAACCTACGAGCAGTACTTC.

The V call is TRBV6-5, the J call TRBJ2-2; 10 bases line up with TRBD1. The CDR3 spans 15 residues. After removal of 6 bases from V and 4 bases from J, the junction contained 5 bases not matched to a gene. Germline V gene sequence: CDR1 MNHEY, CDR2 SVGAGI. Here the CDR3 DNA reads TGTGCCAGCAGCCGGGACAGGGGCACCACCGGGGAGCTGTTTTTT. Translating it yields CASSRDRGTTGELFF.

The chain carries TRBV5-1 and TRBJ2-6; D is perhaps TRBD1 (5 bases). This CDR3 region has 20 residues. From germline, CDR1 is SGHRS and CDR2 YFSETQ. V lost 1 base and J 2 bases, leaving 22 bases between the germline ends. For the CDR3, the DNA is TGCGCCAGCAGCTTGTTCAACGGGCAGGGCCCTCGCCCTGGGGCCAACGTCCTGACTTTC. Amino acids: CASSLFNGQGPRPGANVLTF. Together with reference TRBV5-1 and TRBJ2-6, the CDR3 gives the full variable domain: KAGVTQTPRYLIKTRGQQVTLSCSPISGHRSVSWYQQTPGQGLQFLFEYFSETQRNKGNFPGRFSGRQFSNSRSEMNVSTLELGDSALYLCASSLFNGQGPRPGANVLTFGAGSRLTVL.

The chain uses TRBV3-1 (or the pseudogene TRBV3-2) and TRBJ2-7, with 12 positions matching TRBD1. Germline loops: CDR1 LGHDT, CDR2 YNNKEL (reference sequence). This CDR3 has 13 amino acids. J was trimmed by 4 bases and V by 10 bases; bases with no gene match: 5. CDR3 sequence reads: CATGDRGRYEQYF. The CDR3 coding sequence is TGTGCCACCGGGGACAGGGGGCGTTACGAGCAGTACTTC.

This chain links TRBV5-1 with TRBJ1-1; possibly TRBD1 for D (5 bases). From germline, CDR1 is SGHRS and CDR2 YFSETQ. This CDR3 is 15 amino acids long. V lost 0 bases to trimming and J lost 4 bases, with 13 bases between them. The CDR3 DNA follows: TGCGCCAGCAGCTTGGATGGGGGGGATCGCACTGAAGCTTTCTTT. It translates to CASSLDGGDRTEAFF.

The CDR3 DNA sequence: TGTGCCAGCAGCACCCGAGGGGCGGGGAACACCGGGGAGCTGTTTTTT. Protein sequence: CASSTRGAGNTGELFF. The rearrangement joins TRBV11-2 to TRBJ2-2, with D perhaps being TRBD1 or TRBD2 (5 bases each). The germline gives CDR1 SGHAT, CDR2 FQNNGV. The V end was cut by 5 bases, the J end by 1 base, with 14 bases between. The CDR3 consists of 16 residues. The complete variable domain, with remaining parts taken from reference TRBV11-2 and TRBJ2-2, reads EAGVAQSPRYKIIEKRQSVAFWCNPISGHATLYWYQQILGQGPKLLIQFQNNGVVDDSQLPKDRFSAERLKGVDSTLKIQPAKLEDSAVYLCASSTRGAGNTGELFFGEGSRLTVL.

The chain joins TRBV9 to TRBJ2-3; D perhaps matches TRBD1 (6 bases). This CDR3 comprises 14 residues. CDR1 is SGDLS, CDR2 YYNGEE, per germline. Trimming left V 3 bases short and J 2 bases short, with 10 bases between. The CDR3 DNA reads as TGTGCCAGCAGCGAACAGGGAGTCACAGATACGCAGTATTTT. Its translation is CASSEQGVTDTQYF.

The V call is TRBV2, the J call TRBJ1-5, with 11 bases fitting TRBD1. After removal of 6 bases from V and 7 bases from J, the junction contained 5 bases not matched to a gene. The V gene's germline CDR1 is SNHLY and CDR2 FYNNEI. The CDR3 sequence is 14 residues long. The CDR3 DNA follows: TGTGCCAGCAGCGAGGGACAGGGGGGGCAGCCCCAGCATTTT. It codes for CASSEGQGGQPQHF. The full variable domain, rest sourced from reference TRBV2 and TRBJ1-5, is EPEVTQTPSHQVTQMGQEVILRCVPISNHLYFYWYRQILGQKVEFLVSFYNNEISEKSEIFDDQFSVERPDGSNFTLKIRSTKLEDSAMYFCASSEGQGGQPQHFGDGTRLSIL.

This clone was counted a single time. This chain joins TRBV21-1 and TRBJ1-5. TRBV21-1 is marked as a pseudogene. The CDR3 has 15 amino acids. CDR3 sequence reads: CASSNPGNSNQPQHF. For the CDR3, the DNA is TGTGCCAGCAGCAACCCCGGGAATAGCAATCAGCCCCAGCATTTT.

This chain joins TRBV5-5 and TRBJ2-3; the match to TRBD1 covers 7 bases. Germline CDR1 is SGHKS and CDR2 is YYEKEE (reference sequence). This CDR3 has 19 amino acids. V was clipped by 0 bases and J by 5 bases; unmatched bases: 18. The CDR3 coding sequence is TGTGCCAGCAGCTTGGGGGCGACAGGGTTTAGGGTGTTGAAAGATACGCAGTATTTT. Translation: CASSLGATGFRVLKDTQYF.

The chain combines TRBV12-3 or TRBV12-4 with TRBJ1-1; D gene unclear. Deletions cut 10 bases from V and 5 bases from J, with 17 bases between. This CDR3 comprises 13 residues. The CDR3 coding sequence is TGTGCCATCAAAGTCACATGGGGAACTGAAGCTTTCTTT. Amino acids: CAIKVTWGTEAFF.

The chain is built from TRBV20-1 and TRBJ2-3; D is ambiguous. Germline loops: CDR1 DFQATT, CDR2 SNEGSKA (reference sequence). CDR3 length: 10 amino acids. V lost 4 bases and J lost 4, with 3 bases in between. The CDR3 bases are TGCAGTGCTATGCCAGATACGCAGTATTTT. It encodes CSAMPDTQYF.

The chain joins TRBV19 to TRBJ1-1; TRBD1 is a possible D gene (5 bases). Deletions cut 6 bases from V and 4 bases from J, with 18 bases between. This CDR3 region has 15 residues. Germline assignment: CDR1 LNHDA and CDR2 SQIVND (reference sequence). The CDR3 DNA sequence: TGTGCCAGTAGCCCCTTTGGAGGGGACGTCACTGAAGCTTTCTTT. As protein: CASSPFGGDVTEAFF.

In regard to this clone: This CDR3 is also generated by other DNA sequences in the sample. V and J are TRBV27 and TRBJ1-2; tentative D call: TRBD1 (5 bases). The CDR3 spans 13 residues. V dropped 2 bases and J dropped 2 bases, with 6 bases sitting between them. CDR1 is MNHEY, CDR2 SMNVEV, per germline (reference sequence). The DNA for the CDR3 is TGTGCCAGCAGTTTACACAGGAACTATGGCTACACCTTC. Translation gives CASSLHRNYGYTF.

J is TRBJ2-3 and V is TRBV5-6, with 7 positions matching TRBD1. The CDR3 sequence is 16 residues long. Germline V CDR1 and CDR2: SGHDT, YYEEEE. J was trimmed by 0 bases and V by 1 base; bases with no gene match: 5. CDR3 in amino acids: CASSLTRQGSTDTQYF. In DNA, the CDR3 is TGTGCCAGCAGCTTGACTCGACAGGGAAGCACAGATACGCAGTATTTT.

The V gene is TRBV9, the J gene TRBJ2-7, with a possible D match to TRBD1 (5 bases). Germline V gene lookup returns CDR1 SGDLS and CDR2 YYNGEE. Trimming took 0 bases from V and 3 from J, leaving 10 bases between them. This CDR3 spans 14 amino acids. The CDR3 reads CASSVGPGIYEQYF. CDR3 DNA: TGTGCCAGCAGCGTAGGCCCAGGGATCTACGAGCAGTACTTC. The whole variable domain, remainder taken from reference TRBV9 and TRBJ2-7, is DSGVTQTPKHLITATGQRVTLRCSPRSGDLSVYWYQQSLDQGLQFLIQYYNGEERAKGNILERFSAQQFPDLHSELNLSSLELGDSALYFCASSVGPGIYEQYFGPGTRLTVT.

This chain uses TRBV5-1 with TRBJ2-3; D is ambiguous. CDR1 and CDR2 (germline): SGHRS, YFSETQ. This CDR3 has 14 residues. V lost 5 bases and J 2 bases, leaving 12 bases between the germline ends. The CDR3 loop reads CASRYTISTDTQYF. The DNA for the CDR3 is TGCGCCAGCAGATATACGATATCCACAGATACGCAGTATTTT.

The chain combines TRBV14 with TRBJ1-3; TRBD1 matches 7 bases. The CDR3 spans 16 residues. Trimming took 2 bases from V and 0 from J; bases not matched to a gene: 4. In germline, CDR1 is SGHDN, CDR2 FVKESK. The CDR3 DNA sequence: TGTGCCAGCAGCCAACGATCAGGGGGCTCTGGAAACACCATATATTTT. Its protein product is CASSQRSGGSGNTIYF.

The chain uses TRBV9 and TRBJ2-1; a possible D gene is TRBD2 (6 bases). Germline V lookup: CDR1 SGDLS, CDR2 YYNGEE. The V and J ends lost 0 bases and 6 bases respectively, with 19 bases between them. This CDR3 region has 17 residues. The CDR3 DNA is TGTGCCAGCAGCGTAGACGTCGGGGGTGGATATTTCAATGAGCAGTTCTTC. This gives the protein CASSVDVGGGYFNEQFF.

This rearrangement joins TRBV3-1 (or the pseudogene TRBV3-2) to TRBJ1-4, with TRBD1 matching 7 bases. This CDR3 has 18 amino acids. The J segment lost 5 bases and the V segment lost 0 bases, leaving 12 bases of the junction unmatched. Per germline, CDR1 LGHDT and CDR2 YNNKEL (reference sequence). The CDR3 DNA follows: TGTGCCAGCAGCCAAGATTCGGTGACAGGGAACAAAAATGAAAAACTGTTTTTT. Its translation is CASSQDSVTGNKNEKLFF.

Written as DNA, the CDR3 is TGTGCCAGCAGTGAGCCGGGGGGGGCTAACTATGGCTACACCTTC. Its translation is CASSEPGGANYGYTF. The chain is built from TRBV6-1 and TRBJ1-2; the D gene is possibly TRBD1 (5 bases). This CDR3 has 15 amino acids. Germline V gene lookup returns CDR1 MNHNS and CDR2 SASEGT. V gave up 3 bases and J gave up 0 bases, with 11 bases separating them.

The chain has TRBV3-1 (or the pseudogene TRBV3-2) and TRBJ2-3; D not resolved. With 1 base removed from V and 0 bases from J, the gap between germline ends came to 8 bases. In germline, CDR1 is LGHDT, CDR2 YNNKEL (reference sequence). The CDR3 runs to 15 residues. The CDR3 loop reads CASSQGGLSTDTQYF. The CDR3 region has the DNA TGTGCCAGCAGCCAAGGTGGCCTTAGCACAGATACGCAGTATTTT.

This clone was seen more than once but under ten times. The V and J genes are TRBV18 and TRBJ2-7, with a possible D match to TRBD1 (6 bases). Germline assignment: CDR1 KGHSH and CDR2 LQKENI. The CDR3 length is 13 residues. V was shortened by 2 bases and J by 4 bases, with 9 bases between the two germline ends. In DNA form, the CDR3 reads TGTGCCAGCTCACCAACAGGGTCTTACGAGCAGTACTTC. It codes for CASSPTGSYEQYF.

This clone was counted once. V usage is TRBV7-9 and J usage is TRBJ2-2, with a possible D match to TRBD1 (5 bases). V shed 5 bases and J shed 1 base, with 14 bases lying between them. This CDR3 is 16 amino acids long. Germline CDR1 is SEHNR and CDR2 is FQNEAQ (reference sequence). CDR3 residues: CASSTGAGMNTGELFF. The CDR3 bases are TGTGCCAGCAGCACAGGTGCAGGGATGAACACCGGGGAGCTGTTTTTT.

The chain employs TRBV5-1 and TRBJ1-1; 10 bases align to TRBD1. Germline CDR1 is SGHRS and CDR2 is YFSETQ. The V gene end was trimmed by 3 bases and the J gene end by 3 bases; junction bases not matched to a gene: 5. The CDR3 totals 15 residues. The CDR3 is CASSWWTGGDTEAFF. DNA for the CDR3: TGCGCCAGCAGCTGGTGGACAGGGGGGGACACTGAAGCTTTCTTT.

This chain connects TRBV19 to TRBJ1-5; the match to TRBD1 covers 11 bases. Germline values: CDR1 LNHDA, CDR2 SQIVND (reference sequence). V lost 6 bases, J lost 4 bases, and 8 bases stayed unmatched. This CDR3 has 16 residues. CDR3 DNA: TGTGCCAGTAGGGGGACAGGGGGTTCAAATAATCAGCCCCAGCATTTT. It encodes CASRGTGGSNNQPQHF.

This chain uses TRBV9 with TRBJ2-1; maybe TRBD2 (6 bases). The CDR3 loop spans 16 amino acids. With 0 bases removed from V and 1 base from J, the gap between germline ends came to 11 bases. Per germline, CDR1 SGDLS and CDR2 YYNGEE. In DNA form, the CDR3 reads TGTGCCAGCAGCGTAGTGGGCGGGGAGTCCTACAATGAGCAGTTCTTC. Translated, it gives CASSVVGGESYNEQFF. Full variable domain (missing parts from reference TRBV9 and TRBJ2-1): DSGVTQTPKHLITATGQRVTLRCSPRSGDLSVYWYQQSLDQGLQFLIQYYNGEERAKGNILERFSAQQFPDLHSELNLSSLELGDSALYFCASSVVGGESYNEQFFGPGTRLTVL.

Concerning this clone itself: At the DNA level, this CDR3 is encoded by other sequences in the same sample as well. This chain links TRBV13 with TRBJ2-3; 10 bases are a match to TRBD2. V lost 3 bases, J lost 5 bases, and 5 bases stayed unmatched. Germline values: CDR1 PRHDT, CDR2 FYEKMQ (reference sequence). This CDR3 region has 15 residues. The CDR3 nucleotides read TGTGCCAGCAGCTTGGGGAGCGGGGGGGGAGATACGCAGTATTTT. This sequence encodes CASSLGSGGGDTQYF. Full variable domain (missing parts from reference TRBV13 and TRBJ2-3): AAGVIQSPRHLIKEKRETATLKCYPIPRHDTVYWYQQGPGQDPQFLISFYEKMQSDKGSIPDRFSAQQFSDYHSELNMSSLELGDSALYFCASSLGSGGGDTQYFGPGTRLTVL.

This chain connects TRBV5-1 to TRBJ1-1; no clear D. Looked up from germline, CDR1 is SGHRS and CDR2 is YFSETQ. Trimming removed 4 bases from V and 0 bases from J, with 7 bases in between. The length of the CDR3 is 13 residues. CDR3 amino acids: CASSHTVNTEAFF. The DNA for the CDR3 is TGCGCCAGCAGCCATACAGTGAACACTGAAGCTTTCTTT.

V usage is TRBV19 and J usage is TRBJ1-2; maybe TRBD1 (5 bases). The length of the CDR3 is 13 residues. The ends were cut back, 7 bases at V and 4 bases at J, with 13 bases in the middle. CDR1 and CDR2 from the germline V gene are LNHDA and SQIVND (reference sequence). The CDR3 region is CASKPGTGYGYTF. The CDR3 nucleotides are TGTGCCAGTAAACCAGGGACCGGCTATGGCTACACCTTC.

V usage is TRBV27 and J usage is TRBJ1-6, with 7 bases fitting TRBD1. V shed 7 bases, J shed 7 bases, and the junction held 4 bases outside the gene matches. The CDR3 extends over 13 amino acids. Germline assignment: CDR1 MNHEY and CDR2 SMNVEV (reference sequence). The chain's CDR3 is CASTTGSNSPLHF. The CDR3 nucleotides read TGTGCCAGCACGACAGGGAGCAATTCACCCCTCCACTTT.

J is TRBJ2-5 and V is TRBV12-3 or TRBV12-4, with 7 bases aligning to TRBD2. J gave up 2 bases and V 7 bases, and 4 bases lay outside the gene matches. The CDR3 loop spans 13 amino acids. The CDR3 nucleotides are TGTGCCAGCATCATGGGGGGGCAAGAGACCCAGTACTTC. This sequence encodes CASIMGGQETQYF.